The subject of this entry is one T cell receptor beta chain. The data stem from a study of blood T cell repertoires in COVID-19. Study information: COVID-19 samples collected from the United States, Italy and Spain covered acute and convalescent phases. Nucleic acid was either cDNA or gDNA, and it came from T cells, B-cell-depleted T cells, or PBMCs.

The germline CDR1 and CDR2 sequences are SNHLY and FYNNEI. The CDR3 covers 14 residues. Trimming cost V 7 bases and J 1 base; bases outside gene matches: 2. Authors' methods: Reference gene primer amplification yielded estimated nucleated cell counts. The assay was immunoSEQ multiplex PCR, and TCRdb's table has in-frame clones only and misses some. V and J calls plus clone size are reproduced from that table; the DNA served to infer D and trimming. The sample holds 250,000 to 300,000 clones, 89% seen once. The V call is TRBV2, the J call TRBJ2-1; 9 bases are shared with TRBD2. Sequencing was performed on peripheral blood. This TCR came from a woman aged 40-49 years who had recovered from COVID-19. The CDR3 protein is CASNLAGSYNEQFF. The CDR3 region has the DNA TGTGCCAGCAATCTAGCGGGATCCTACAATGAGCAGTTCTTC. Full variable domain (rest looked up from reference TRBV2 and TRBJ2-1): EPEVTQTPSHQVTQMGQEVILRCVPISNHLYFYWYRQILGQKVEFLVSFYNNEISEKSEIFDDQFSVERPDGSNFTLKIRSTKLEDSAMYFCASNLAGSYNEQFFGPGTRLTVL.